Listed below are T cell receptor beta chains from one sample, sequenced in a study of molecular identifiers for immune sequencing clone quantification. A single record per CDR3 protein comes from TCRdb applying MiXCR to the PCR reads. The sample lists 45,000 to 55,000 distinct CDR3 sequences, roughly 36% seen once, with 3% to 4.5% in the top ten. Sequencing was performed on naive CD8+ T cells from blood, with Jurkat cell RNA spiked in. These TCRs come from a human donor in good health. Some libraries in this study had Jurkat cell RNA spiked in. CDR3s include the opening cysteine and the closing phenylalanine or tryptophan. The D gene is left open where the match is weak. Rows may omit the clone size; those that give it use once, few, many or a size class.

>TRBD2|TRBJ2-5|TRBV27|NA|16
TGTGCCAGCAGTTTACTAGCGGGATCTATTGGAGAGACCCAGTACTTC
CASSLLAGSIGETQYF
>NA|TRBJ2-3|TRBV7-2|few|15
TGTGCCAGCAGCTTCGGGGATAGTCCAAAAGATACGCAGTATTTT
CASSFGDSPKDTQYF
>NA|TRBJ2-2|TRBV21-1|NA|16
TGTGCCAGCAGCAAAGCGGGTCAGCAGGGTGCCGGGGAGCTGTTTTTT
CASSKAGQQGAGELFF
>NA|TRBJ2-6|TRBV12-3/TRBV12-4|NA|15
TGTGCCAGCAACACCAGGGGCTCTGGGGCCAACGCCCTGACTTTC
CASNTRGSGANALTF
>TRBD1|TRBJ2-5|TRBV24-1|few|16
TGTGCCACCAGTCGCCTTCAGGGGGCAGGAGAAGAGACCCAGTACTTC
CATSRLQGAGEETQYF
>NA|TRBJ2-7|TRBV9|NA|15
TGTGCCAGCAGCGTAGCTGAGGGGAGAGGGTACGAGCAGTACTTC
CASSVAEGRGYEQYF
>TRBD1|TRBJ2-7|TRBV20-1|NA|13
TGCAGTGCTCGGACAGGGGCCTCCTACGAGCAGTACTTC
CSARTGASYEQYF
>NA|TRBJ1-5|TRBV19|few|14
TGTGCCAGTAACCGCGACTATAGCAATCAGCCCCAGCATTTT
CASNRDYSNQPQHF
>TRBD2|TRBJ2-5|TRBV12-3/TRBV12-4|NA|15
TGTGCCAGCAGTTTGTGGCTAGCGGCCCAAGAGACCCAGTACTTC
CASSLWLAAQETQYF
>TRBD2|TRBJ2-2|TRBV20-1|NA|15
TGCAGTGCTATCCCTAGCGGGAGTTGGACCAGGGAGCTGTTTTTT
CSAIPSGSWTRELFF
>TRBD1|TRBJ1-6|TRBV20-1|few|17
TGCAGTGCCATACGAGACAGGGGGTGGATCGTTGATTCACCCCTCCACTTT
CSAIRDRGWIVDSPLHF
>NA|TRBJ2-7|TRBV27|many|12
TGTGCCAGCACCCAAGGGGGAGGCGAGCAGTACTTC
CASTQGGGEQYF
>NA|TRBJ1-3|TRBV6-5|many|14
TGTGCCAGCTTGGGCCAGTACTCTGGAAACACCATATATTTT
CASLGQYSGNTIYF
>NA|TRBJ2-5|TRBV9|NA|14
TGTGCCAGCAGCGTTTTTGGCAGTCAAGAGACCCAGTACTTC
CASSVFGSQETQYF
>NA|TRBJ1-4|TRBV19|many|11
TGTGCCAGTACGACAGCGGAAAAACTGTTTTTT
CASTTAEKLFF
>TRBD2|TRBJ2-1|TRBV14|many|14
TGTGCCAGCAGCCAAGTCCCGGGACTAGCGGTTCAGTTCTTC
CASSQVPGLAVQFF
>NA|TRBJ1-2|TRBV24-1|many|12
TGTGCCACCAGCGGATTTAACTATGGCTACACCTTC
CATSGFNYGYTF
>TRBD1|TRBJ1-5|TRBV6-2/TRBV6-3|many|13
TGTGCCAGCACTGACAGGGAGGATCAGCCCCAGCATTTT
CASTDREDQPQHF
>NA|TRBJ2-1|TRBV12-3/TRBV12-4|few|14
TGTGCCAGCAGCCGCCTTAGCTCCTACAATGAGCAGTTCTTC
CASSRLSSYNEQFF
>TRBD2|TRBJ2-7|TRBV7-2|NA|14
TGTGCCAGCAGCGAATCTAGCGGGAACTGCGAGCAGTACTTC
CASSESSGNCEQYF
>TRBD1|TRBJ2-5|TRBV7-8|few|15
TGTGCCAGCAGCCCCCAAGGACAGGACCAAGAGACCCAGTACTTC
CASSPQGQDQETQYF
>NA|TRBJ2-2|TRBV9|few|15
TGTGCCAGCAGCTCCCGGACACCGAACACCGGGGAGCTGTTTTTT
CASSSRTPNTGELFF
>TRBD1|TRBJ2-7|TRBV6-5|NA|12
TGTGCCAGCGGGACAGGGTTCGACGAGCGGTACTTC
CASGTGFDERYF
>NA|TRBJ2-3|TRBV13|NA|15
TGTGCCAGCAGCCCCGGGACTGCTAGCACAGATACGCAGTATTTT
CASSPGTASTDTQYF
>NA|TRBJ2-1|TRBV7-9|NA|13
TGTGCCAGCAGCTTAGACAGCAATCATGAGCAGTTCTTC
CASSLDSNHEQFF
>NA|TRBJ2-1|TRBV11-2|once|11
TGTGCCAGCAGCTTAGTTAGCGAGCAGTTCTTC
CASSLVSEQFF
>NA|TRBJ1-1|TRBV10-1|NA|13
TGCGCCAGCAGTGACGGGATGAACACTGAAGCTTTCTTT
CASSDGMNTEAFF
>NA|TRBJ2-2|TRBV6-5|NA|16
TGTGCCAGCAGTTACTCGAATGGGAGCCCCACCGGGGAGCTGTTTTTT
CASSYSNGSPTGELFF
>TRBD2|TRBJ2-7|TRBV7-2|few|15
TGTGCCAGCAGCTCCCTAGCGGGAGATCTCTACGAGCAGTACTTC
CASSSLAGDLYEQYF
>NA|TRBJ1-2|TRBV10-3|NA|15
TGTGCCATCAGTAACCCGGGACAAACCTACTATGGCTACACCTTC
CAISNPGQTYYGYTF
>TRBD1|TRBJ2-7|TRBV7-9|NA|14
TGTGCCAGCAGCTTGGGGACAGGGGTCGGCGAGCAGTACTTC
CASSLGTGVGEQYF
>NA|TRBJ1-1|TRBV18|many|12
TGTGCCAGCTCACCTCAAAACACTGAAGCTTTCTTT
CASSPQNTEAFF
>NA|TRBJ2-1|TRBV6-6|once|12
TGTGCCTGTAAAGGGCTGGACAATGAGCAGTTCTTC
CACKGLDNEQFF
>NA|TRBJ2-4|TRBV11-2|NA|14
TGTGCCAGCAGCTTGTTTGCGGATTTAGACATTCAGTACTTC
CASSLFADLDIQYF
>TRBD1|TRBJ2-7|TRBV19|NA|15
TGTGCCAGTAGTGTCCGGGACAGGGGGCTTTGGGAGCAGTACTTC
CASSVRDRGLWEQYF
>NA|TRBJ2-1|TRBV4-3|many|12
TGCGCCAGCAGCCAAGATTACAATGAGCAGTTCTTC
CASSQDYNEQFF
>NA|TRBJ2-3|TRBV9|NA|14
TGTGCCAGCAGCGGAAGGGATTACACAGATACGCAGTATTTT
CASSGRDYTDTQYF
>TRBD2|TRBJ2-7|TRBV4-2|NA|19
TGTGCCAGCAGCCAAGGAGGCCAAGCAGCGGGAAGGCCCACCTACGAGCAGTACTTC
CASSQGGQAAGRPTYEQYF